These 20 T cell receptor beta chains were all obtained from the same sample, sequenced in a study of CD8 T cells in Susac syndrome. Random hexamers primed reverse transcription of about 0.5 to 1 ug RNA. MiXCR, applied by TCRdb to the immunoSEQ multiplex PCR reads, yields one record per CDR3 protein. The repertoire holds tens of thousands of distinct CDR3 sequences, with approximately 93% as singletons. Sequencing was performed on CD8+ T cells from PBMCs. These receptors all stem from a human donor with Susac syndrome.

The chain joins TRBV7-9 to TRBJ2-5; D might be TRBD2 (5 bases). The ends were cut back, 5 bases at V and 3 bases at J, with 10 bases in the middle. Germline CDR1 and CDR2: SEHNR and FQNEAQ (reference sequence). The CDR3 sequence is 13 residues long. The CDR3 coding sequence is TGTGCCAGCAGCCTCAGCGGTGAAGAGACCCAGTACTTC. It codes for CASSLSGEETQYF.

This chain connects TRBV9 to TRBJ2-1; D may be TRBD2 (6 bases). V dropped 3 bases and J dropped 7 bases, with 17 bases sitting between them. Germline V gene data show CDR1 as SGDLS and CDR2 as YYNGEE. The CDR3 extends over 15 amino acids. The CDR3: CASSGRGPDPNEQFF. As DNA, the CDR3 is TGTGCCAGCAGCGGGCGGGGCCCGGACCCTAATGAGCAGTTCTTC.

This clonotype was seen a single time. The chain combines TRBV7-9 with TRBJ1-6; no clear D. The V and J ends lost 0 bases and 17 bases respectively, with 14 bases between them. This CDR3 comprises 13 residues. Germline loops: CDR1 SEHNR, CDR2 FQNEAQ (reference sequence). CDR3 residues: CASSLAAADPVHF. In DNA form, the CDR3 reads TGTGCCAGCAGCTTAGCGGCGGCAGACCCCGTCCACTTT. The whole variable domain, remainder taken from reference TRBV7-9 and TRBJ1-6, is DTGVSQNPRHKITKRGQNVTFRCDPISEHNRLYWYRQTLGQGPEFLTYFQNEAQLEKSRLLSDRFSAERPKGSFSTLEIQRTEQGDSAMYLCASSLAAADPVHFGNGTRLTVT.

There are a few counts of this clonotype. The gene calls are TRBV7-9 and TRBJ1-5, with D perhaps TRBD1 (6 bases). The germline V and J ends were trimmed by 5 bases and 4 bases, with 12 bases remaining between them. Germline CDR1 and CDR2: SEHNR and FQNEAQ (reference sequence). The CDR3 is 14 residues long. CDR3 sequence reads: CASSTGWGNQPQHF. The CDR3 nucleotides read TGTGCCAGCAGCACAGGGTGGGGAAATCAGCCCCAGCATTTT.

This clonotype was found once. The chain combines TRBV7-6 with TRBJ1-2; D is possibly TRBD1 (6 bases). Germline CDR1 and CDR2: SGHVS and FNYEAQ. V was cut by 5 bases and J by 6 bases, with 22 bases left in between. The CDR3 has 16 residues. CDR3 sequence reads: CASSLRGGEDPDGYTF. The CDR3 region has the DNA TGTGCCAGCAGCCTCCGGGGGGGCGAGGATCCAGATGGCTACACCTTC.

The chain joins TRBV6-2 or TRBV6-3 to TRBJ2-1; D gene uncertain. V lost 2 bases and J lost 12, with 5 bases in between. This CDR3 region has 10 residues. CDR1 and CDR2 from the germline V gene are MNHEY and SVGEGT. The CDR3 DNA sequence: TGTGCCAGCAGTTACGGTGGGCAGTTCTTC. Protein product: CASSYGGQFF.

The gene calls are TRBV6-1 and TRBJ2-7; no reliable D call. Germline-derived CDR1 and CDR2 are MNHNS and SASEGT. The CDR3 is 15 residues long. Trimming left V 3 bases short and J 6 bases short, with 18 bases between. The CDR3 DNA reads TGTGCCAGCAGTGAGCAAGGACCGTCATCTTTCGAGCAGTACTTC. This codes for CASSEQGPSSFEQYF.

The J gene is TRBJ1-2, the V gene TRBV29-1; D is possibly TRBD1 (6 bases). Per the germline V gene, CDR1 is SQVTM and CDR2 is ANQGSEA. V lost 3 bases and J lost 8, with 13 bases in between. The CDR3 runs 12 residues. The CDR3 protein is CSVEGVTGGYTF. Written as DNA, the CDR3 is TGCAGCGTTGAGGGGGTGACAGGCGGCTACACCTTC.

In this sample, this clonotype turned up once. V is TRBV5-1 and J is TRBJ2-7; 8 nucleotides line up with TRBD1. The CDR3 extends over 14 amino acids. Germline assignment: CDR1 SGHRS and CDR2 YFSETQ. Trimming cost V 0 bases and J 3 bases; bases outside gene matches: 2. CDR3 sequence: CASSLGQGIYEQYF. CDR3 in DNA: TGCGCCAGCAGCTTGGGACAGGGGATCTACGAGCAGTACTTC.

V usage is TRBV7-9 and J usage is TRBJ2-6; 8 nucleotides align to TRBD2. V lost 5 bases and J lost 3; bases outside the gene matches: 15. Germline V gene lookup returns CDR1 SEHNR and CDR2 FQNEAQ (reference sequence). This CDR3 spans 19 amino acids. CDR3 residues: CASSPEVFAGGSGANVLTF. DNA for the CDR3: TGTGCCAGCAGCCCGGAGGTCTTTGCGGGGGGTAGTGGGGCCAACGTCCTGACTTTC.

The chain has TRBV2 and TRBJ2-3, with D unresolved. With 3 bases removed from V and 0 bases from J, the gap between germline ends came to 13 bases. Germline V gene sequence: CDR1 SNHLY, CDR2 FYNNEI. The CDR3 spans 16 residues. In nucleotides, the CDR3 is TGTGCCAGCAGTGATGCGTCTCGAACTAGCACAGATACGCAGTATTTT. Its protein is CASSDASRTSTDTQYF.

The chain couples TRBV7-9 to TRBJ2-7; perhaps TRBD1 as D (6 bases). The germline V gene encodes CDR1 SEHNR and CDR2 FQNEAQ (reference sequence). CDR3 length: 14 amino acids. Trimming took 5 bases from V and 5 from J, leaving 16 bases between them. In DNA form, the CDR3 reads TGTGCCAGCAGCCCCGGGACAATTGTTAACGAGCAGTACTTC. Its protein product is CASSPGTIVNEQYF.

This rearrangement joins TRBV5-1 to TRBJ1-1, with TRBD1 as a possible D gene (5 bases). Germline-derived CDR1 and CDR2 are SGHRS and YFSETQ. This CDR3 is 15 amino acids long. V lost 4 bases to trimming and J lost 0 bases, with 13 bases between them. The chain's CDR3 is CASSPSGGVNTEAFF. The CDR3 DNA sequence: TGCGCCAGCAGCCCATCGGGGGGTGTGAACACTGAAGCTTTCTTT.

The chain has TRBV29-1 and TRBJ2-7; D is ambiguous. The CDR3 consists of 12 residues. Germline CDR1 and CDR2: SQVTM and ANQGSEA. Trimming removed 0 bases at V and 3 bases at J, with 6 bases between. As DNA, the CDR3 is TGCAGCGTTGAAGAGCACCGCTACGAGCAGTACTTC. Amino acids: CSVEEHRYEQYF.

The table lists this clonotype with a count of one. This chain uses TRBV27 with TRBJ2-7; D not resolved. The CDR3 contains 12 residues. Deletions cut 5 bases from V and 2 bases from J, with 7 bases between. In germline, CDR1 is MNHEY, CDR2 SMNVEV (reference sequence). CDR3 sequence: CASSTFPYEQYF. Written as DNA, the CDR3 is TGTGCCAGCAGTACCTTTCCCTACGAGCAGTACTTC.

J is TRBJ2-7 and V is TRBV7-9, with TRBD2 matching 7 bases. The CDR3 is 14 amino acids. J was trimmed by 2 bases and V by 3 bases; bases with no gene match: 4. CDR1 is SEHNR and CDR2 is FQNEAQ in the germline V gene (reference sequence). The CDR3 bases are TGTGCCAGCAGCTTCGCCAGCGGGGCCTACGAGCAGTACTTC. Encoded protein: CASSFASGAYEQYF.

The chain is built from TRBV28 and TRBJ2-7; TRBD2 matches 10 bases. CDR1 and CDR2 (germline): MDHEN, SYDVKM. This CDR3 spans 16 amino acids. V dropped 4 bases and J dropped 3; count of bases not matched to a gene: 9. The CDR3 region is CASSSRASGGLYEQYF. The CDR3 DNA reads as TGTGCCAGCAGTTCACGGGCTAGCGGGGGCCTCTACGAGCAGTACTTC.

The chain employs TRBV20-1 and TRBJ2-7; TRBD1 is a possible D gene (5 bases). The CDR3 contains 14 residues. V was clipped by 4 bases and J by 2 bases, with 15 bases between them. The V gene's germline CDR1 is DFQATT and CDR2 SNEGSKA (reference sequence). CDR3 DNA sequence: TGCAGTGCTAACGGCAGGGTCAAAACCTACGAGCAGTACTTC. It yields the protein CSANGRVKTYEQYF.

The V gene is TRBV4-3, the J gene TRBJ2-5, with 9 bases fitting TRBD2. Trimming removed 2 bases from V and 4 bases from J; junction bases left unmatched: 11. The CDR3 consists of 17 residues. CDR1 and CDR2 (germline): LGHNA, YSLEER. CDR3 coding DNA: TGCGCCAGCAGCCAATCTCCGGGACTAGCATCTACAGAGACCCAGTACTTC. This codes for CASSQSPGLASTETQYF.

CDR3 DNA: TGTGCCAGCAGCTTACGTCCCGGGACAGGGGGGACCGCATTTTACGAGCAGTACTTC. It specifies CASSLRPGTGGTAFYEQYF. The chain uses TRBV11-1 and TRBJ2-7, with TRBD1 identical over 11 bases. The CDR3 is 19 residues long. Germline-derived CDR1 and CDR2 are SGHAT and FQDESV (reference sequence). The V segment lost 2 bases and the J segment 4 bases; nucleotides outside the gene matches: 16.